This T cell receptor (beta chain) comes out of a study of TIL therapy for anti-PD-1-resistant metastatic lung cancer. Across the study: Most patients had lung adenocarcinoma.

Germline CDR1 and CDR2: MNHNY and SVGAGI (reference sequence). The CDR3 is 13 residues long. J was trimmed by 3 bases and V by 6 bases; bases with no gene match: 3. The libraries were made with immunoSEQ v3. Profiled with immunoSEQ multiplex PCR; TCRdb holds only in-frame clones, not every one. The sample records 25,000 to 30,000 clones, 60% to 80% being singletons. With respect to this clone: Antigen specificity is unknown.

Findings of the study overall: TIL cultures after expansion showed higher clonality and lower diversity than baseline tumor (median about 6% vs 30%). Many TIL product clones were absent from baseline tumor, suggesting clonal contraction. Treatment-naive, never-smoker and oncogene-addicted patients were overrepresented in this highly selected cohort.

Time point here: pre-treatment sample, taken before nivolumab and TIL therapy. The tumor samples were excised metastases, mostly pleural nodules or supraclavicular lymph nodes. This sample comprised tumor tissue, obtained at baseline. The sequence was collected from a woman aged 25-85 years with non-small cell lung cancer. The J gene is TRBJ2-7, the V gene TRBV6-6, with TRBD2 matching 9 bases. DNA for the CDR3: TGTGCCAGCAGGCGGGAGGGCCTCTACGAGCAGTACTTC. Translation gives CASRREGLYEQYF.